These 16 T cell receptor beta chains were all obtained from the same sample, sequenced in a study of T-cell memory formation after mild COVID-19. Each CDR3 protein gets one entry after TCRdb re-called the 5' RACE reads with MiXCR. This sample has about 560,000 distinct CDR3 sequences, with more than 15% found just once. The sequenced sample consisted of PBMCs or a T cell subset sorted from them (not recorded which). The receptor set was obtained from an adult woman who had mild COVID-19 (a few samples of this study predate the infection). Cell type and time point are not known.

The J gene is TRBJ2-2, the V gene TRBV6-2 or TRBV6-3, with 12 nucleotides matching TRBD2. This CDR3 is 17 amino acids long. Unmatched junction bases numbered 7, after V lost 0 bases and J lost 8 bases. Germline V lookup: CDR1 MNHEY, CDR2 SVGEGT. The CDR3 region is CASSYSRTSGTSGELFF. DNA for the CDR3: TGTGCCAGCAGTTACTCCAGGACTAGCGGGACCTCGGGGGAGCTGTTTTTT.

The chain joins TRBV6-2 or TRBV6-3 to TRBJ1-1; D gene ambiguous. The ends were cut back, 9 bases at V and 0 bases at J, with 14 bases in the middle. Germline V gives CDR1 MNHEY, CDR2 SVGEGT. The CDR3 runs 14 residues. In DNA form, the CDR3 reads TGTGCCAGTACCTTGGCGGGCATGAACACTGAAGCTTTCTTT. Translation gives CASTLAGMNTEAFF.

This clonotype was seen a few times. V usage is TRBV24-1 and J usage is TRBJ2-1; the match to TRBD2 covers 8 bases. Germline lookup yields CDR1 KGHDR and CDR2 SFDVKD. This CDR3 spans 17 amino acids. V dropped 4 bases and J dropped 5; count of bases not matched to a gene: 12. CDR3 coding DNA: TGTGCCACCAGTGACCCTCCCGGGCGGGGGGTAAACAATGAGCAGTTCTTC. This gives the protein CATSDPPGRGVNNEQFF.

This clonotype was counted at least ten times. The chain is built from TRBV4-1 and TRBJ2-7; TRBD1 is a possible D gene (5 bases). Per the germline V gene, CDR1 is MGHRA and CDR2 is YSYEKL. V gave up 0 bases and J gave up 7 bases, with 19 bases separating them. CDR3 length: 16 residues. The CDR3 region is CASSQDSTGEVREQYF. The CDR3 DNA is TGCGCCAGCAGCCAAGATTCAACAGGAGAGGTCCGGGAGCAGTACTTC.

The rearrangement links TRBV29-1 to TRBJ1-1; D may be TRBD1 (6 bases). The CDR3 runs to 13 residues. From germline, CDR1 is SQVTM and CDR2 ANQGSEA. The ends were cut back, 5 bases at V and 4 bases at J, with 14 bases in the middle. CDR3: CSVPGEGGTEAFF. The CDR3 region has the DNA TGCAGCGTTCCCGGCGAGGGGGGCACTGAAGCTTTCTTT. The full variable domain, rest sourced from reference TRBV29-1 and TRBJ1-1, is SAVISQKPSRDICQRGTSLTIQCQVDSQVTMMFWYRQQPGQSLTLIATANQGSEATYESGFVIDKFPISRPNLTFSTLTVSNMSPEDSSIYLCSVPGEGGTEAFFGQGTRLTVV.

The sample holds a few counts of this clonotype. The rearrangement links TRBV27 to TRBJ2-5, with D maybe TRBD2 (5 bases). V was cut by 2 bases and J by 5 bases, with 15 bases left in between. Germline V gene sequence: CDR1 MNHEY, CDR2 SMNVEV (reference sequence). CDR3 size: 15 residues. The CDR3 region is CASSLDGGRGETQYF. CDR3 nucleotides: TGTGCCAGCAGTTTAGACGGTGGACGAGGGGAGACCCAGTACTTC.

This clonotype showed up just a few times. The V and J genes are TRBV29-1 and TRBJ2-7, with D perhaps given as TRBD1 or TRBD2 (5 bases each). This CDR3 region has 14 residues. Trimming pared 6 bases from V and 7 bases from J, leaving 22 bases between. CDR1 is SQVTM, CDR2 ANQGSEA, per germline. The CDR3 sequence: CSVRTGTPVGEQYF. The CDR3 DNA follows: TGCAGCGTCAGAACCGGGACGCCGGTTGGAGAGCAGTACTTC.

The V call is TRBV24-1, the J call TRBJ2-5, with a possible D match to TRBD1 (6 bases). The V gene lost 9 bases and the J gene lost 4 bases, with 17 bases spanning the gap. Germline V gene data show CDR1 as KGHDR and CDR2 as SFDVKD. The CDR3 consists of 14 residues. CDR3: CATGDDRFGETQYF. The DNA for the CDR3 is TGTGCCACCGGGGATGACAGGTTCGGAGAGACCCAGTACTTC.

This clonotype has a handful of counts. This chain joins TRBV4-3 and TRBJ2-2; 12 nucleotides match TRBD2. Germline assignment: CDR1 LGHNA and CDR2 YSLEER. The CDR3 contains 18 residues. V lost 4 bases to trimming and J lost 6 bases; unmatched junction nucleotides: 12. The CDR3 nucleotides read TGCGCCAGCAGCCTAGAGACTCTAGCGGGAGGGCTGGCCGGGGAGCTGTTTTTT. It yields the protein CASSLETLAGGLAGELFF.

This clonotype was seen more than once but under ten times. One base away lies a much larger clone, so this may be a sequencing read error. V usage is TRBV5-5 and J usage is TRBJ2-3; possibly TRBD2 for D (6 bases). Germline V gene lookup returns CDR1 SGHKS and CDR2 YYEKEE (reference sequence). This CDR3 region has 13 residues. The V end lost 5 bases, the J end lost 1 base, and 8 bases lay between the germline ends. This CDR3 is CASRQRGTDTQYF. In DNA, the CDR3 is TGTGCCAGCAGACAGCGGGGCACAGATACGCAGTATTTT.

V gene TRBV15 combines with J gene TRBJ2-1, with 8 bases matching TRBD1. This CDR3 has 14 amino acids. Germline CDR1 reads LNHNV; CDR2 reads YYDKDF (reference sequence). The V segment lost 2 bases and the J segment 9 bases; nucleotides outside the gene matches: 6. In DNA, the CDR3 is TGTGCCACCAGCAGATATCAGGGGGCGGGTGAGCAGTTCTTC. Residues: CATSRYQGAGEQFF.

This clonotype came up a few times. The genes are TRBV5-6 and TRBJ2-1, with a tentative D call TRBD1 (5 bases). The V and J ends lost 0 bases and 3 bases respectively, with 10 bases between them. The CDR3 contains 15 residues. The germline V gene encodes CDR1 SGHDT and CDR2 YYEEEE. The CDR3 loop reads CASSLDQGFYNEQFF. The CDR3 bases are TGTGCCAGCAGCTTGGACCAGGGCTTCTACAATGAGCAGTTCTTC.

Many counts were recorded for this clonotype. The V and J genes are TRBV20-1 and TRBJ2-2; 7 positions agree with TRBD2. In germline, CDR1 is DFQATT, CDR2 SNEGSKA (reference sequence). V dropped 3 bases and J dropped 3; count of bases not matched to a gene: 7. This CDR3 has 15 residues. CDR3 coding DNA: TGCAGTGCTAGTGCGGGAGCCCCTGACACCGGGGAGCTGTTTTTT. Its translation is CSASAGAPDTGELFF.

V and J are TRBV20-1 and TRBJ1-2, with 7 bases identical to TRBD1. The CDR3 covers 17 residues. The germline V gene encodes CDR1 DFQATT and CDR2 SNEGSKA (reference sequence). V trimming: 2 bases; J trimming: 0 bases; junction bases outside the gene matches: 12. CDR3 coding DNA: TGCAGTGCTAGAACAAAGCTTCGTACAGGGGCTAACTATGGCTACACCTTC. It is translated as CSARTKLRTGANYGYTF.

V and J are TRBV11-1 and TRBJ1-1; 7 bases agree with TRBD1. V shed 5 bases and J 5 bases; nucleotides not matched to a gene: 8. The CDR3 length is 14 residues. In germline, CDR1 is SGHAT, CDR2 FQDESV (reference sequence). The CDR3 DNA reads TGTGCCAGCAGCGGAGGGGGCGAGGAAACTGAAGCTTTCTTT. Translating gives CASSGGGEETEAFF. Looking up the rest from reference TRBV11-1 and TRBJ1-1 gives the full variable domain: EAEVAQSPRYKITEKSQAVAFWCDPISGHATLYWYRQILGQGPELLVQFQDESVVDDSQLPKDRFSAERLKGVDSTLKIQPAELGDSAMYLCASSGGGEETEAFFGQGTRLTVV.

J is TRBJ1-6 and V is TRBV6-2 or TRBV6-3; unclear D gene. CDR3 size: 17 residues. Germline CDR1 and CDR2: MNHEY and SVGEGT. V gave up 6 bases and J gave up 9 bases, with 24 bases separating them. The CDR3 reads CASSHSLGSRVGSPLHF. In DNA form, the CDR3 reads TGTGCCAGCAGCCATTCCCTCGGAAGCAGAGTAGGTTCACCCCTCCACTTT.